This entry features one T cell receptor (beta chain) sequence. Its antigen is not yet known. Base quality data are lacking; no much larger clone is found one base away. V is cut by 3 bases and J by 3 bases, and the space between the germline ends is 14 bases. From its cysteine to its phenylalanine, the CDR3 spans 15 amino acids. Just the 45-base CDR3 DNA is kept, in frame starting at base 1. According to the germline V gene, CDR1 reads SGHAT and CDR2 reads FQNNGV. Patients with a history of autoimmune disease or receiving systemic immunosuppression were excluded from the trial. In every dose cohort, peripheral blood was drawn for TCR sequencing at baseline, cycle 4 day 1, and cycle 7 day 1. The samples were drawn from a first-in-human, open-label, multicenter phase I dose-escalation trial of ivuxolimab. The trial enrolled adults with locally advanced or metastatic head and neck squamous cell, hepatocellular, melanoma or renal cell carcinoma. Before TCR sequencing, CD4+ and CD8+ T cells were separately sorted from peripheral blood.

Genomic DNA was isolated from the sorted cells so that the TCRbeta CDR3 region could be sequenced. The immunoSEQ Assay was used for sequencing of TCRbeta CDR3 regions. The table comes from immuneACCESS by way of TCRdb, which keeps in-frame sequences with V and J called. Part of the clones is missing from these tables; in studies checked, under half for an unresolved V gene and the rest for unknown reasons. This sample holds roughly 75,000 clones; over 90% were observed only once. The top ten hold less than 8% of the sample. The source of the sample is a study of OX40 agonist ivuxolimab in advanced cancers. A note on the overall study: Ivuxolimab was a fully human IgG2 agonistic monoclonal antibody targeting the costimulatory receptor OX40 (CD134). The paper covers the monotherapy dose-escalation part of the phase I ivuxolimab trial, which included N ≈ 50 patients. In the dose-escalation cohort, around four fifths of patients were male, and the mean age was roughly 60 years with a range of roughly 23 to 79. Intravenous ivuxolimab was administered to patients every 2 weeks at six dose levels: 0.01, 0.1, 0.3, 1.5, 3 and 10 mg/kg. Patients were allowed to have had prior anti-PD-1, anti-PD-L1 or anti-CTLA-4 therapy, and 40% of the dose-escalation patients had been treated with checkpoint inhibitors. Among the roughly 50 dose-escalation patients, some 19 had hepatocellular carcinoma, roughly 15 melanoma, 9 renal cell carcinoma and 9 head and neck cancer. Partial responses occurred in three dose-escalation patients, of whom one had hepatocellular carcinoma and two had cutaneous melanoma. The point of sequencing TCRbeta in the periphery was to test whether ivuxolimab changed TCR sequence diversity and drove clonal T-cell expansion. What the authors observed across the whole study: Low levels of normalized T-cell clonal expansion were also seen in some nonresponding patients. The antigen specificity of the clonally expanded peripheral T cells was not determined. At doses of 0.1 to 3.0 mg/kg, clonal expansion of both CD4+ and CD8+ blood T cells was observed from baseline to week 6. After ivuxolimab, CD8+ T cells had more expanded clones than CD4+ T cells on average. Partial responders in the 0.1-3.0 mg/kg groups had among the lowest normalized peripheral clonal expansion, especially among CD8+ T cells.

The chain joins TRBV11-2 to TRBJ1-1; a tentative D call is TRBD1 (6 bases match). This clonotype was obtained from an adult with an advanced solid tumor such as melanoma, head and neck, liver or kidney cancer. The specimen comprised CD4+ or CD8+ T cells sorted from blood, sampled in a trial of the OX40 agonist ivuxolimab. The CDR3 region has the sequence CASSFRGEGDTEAFF. DNA sequence: TGTGCCAGCAGCTTCAGGGGCGAGGGAGACACTGAAGCTTTCTTT.